This T cell receptor beta chain derives from a study of post-analysis software for immune sequencing data. About the study: Several disease courses (relapsing-remitting, secondary progressive and progressive-relapsing) of multiple sclerosis were included.

CDR3 length: 16 residues. V lost 5 bases to trimming and J lost 9 bases, with 23 bases between them. Looked up from germline, CDR1 is MNHEY and CDR2 is SMNVEV (reference sequence). Whole-study findings and limits: Samples made in the same batch grouped tightly together by F measure. Controls showed lower frequencies than patients for five TRBV segments, and TRBV5-6, TRBV5-1 and TRBV20-1 were among these. Controls' normalized Chao1 diversity significantly exceeded that of multiple sclerosis patients.

Included in the TCR beta cDNA libraries were unique molecular identifiers. Input of 1 to 10 million T cells yielded 450,000 to 550,000 cDNA molecules. MiXCR was run by TCRdb on the PCR reads, yielding one entry per CDR3 protein. The sample lists 380,000 or so distinct CDR3 sequences; roughly 30% were seen once. This clonotype was seen a few times. The antigen is unknown. This sequence originates from a girl aged 5 to 17 with multiple sclerosis. The chain links TRBV27 to TRBJ1-5, with a weak D call TRBD1 (5 bases). The specimen was blood. The CDR3 spells CASSHAREGFIMPQHF. CDR3 bases: TGTGCCAGCAGTCACGCGAGGGAGGGGTTCATTATGCCCCAGCATTTT.